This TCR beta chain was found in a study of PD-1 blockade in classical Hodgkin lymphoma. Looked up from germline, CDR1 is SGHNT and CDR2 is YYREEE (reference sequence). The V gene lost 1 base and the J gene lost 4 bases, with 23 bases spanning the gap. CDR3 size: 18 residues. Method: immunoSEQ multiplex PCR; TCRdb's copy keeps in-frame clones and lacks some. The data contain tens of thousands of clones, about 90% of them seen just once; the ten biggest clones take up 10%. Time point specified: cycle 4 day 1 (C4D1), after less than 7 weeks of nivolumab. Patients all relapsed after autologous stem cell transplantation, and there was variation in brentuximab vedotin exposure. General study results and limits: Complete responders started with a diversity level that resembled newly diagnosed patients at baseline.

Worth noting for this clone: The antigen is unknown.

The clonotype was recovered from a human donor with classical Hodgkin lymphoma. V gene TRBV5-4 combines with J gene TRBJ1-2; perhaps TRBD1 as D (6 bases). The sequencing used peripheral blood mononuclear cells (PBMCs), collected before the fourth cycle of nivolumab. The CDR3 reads CASSLSRDTGPGPYGYTF. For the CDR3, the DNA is TGTGCCAGCAGCTTGAGTCGGGACACGGGTCCCGGACCCTATGGCTACACCTTC.